This TCR beta chain originates from a study of radiation and T cells in renal cell carcinoma. Stated time point: blood 4 weeks post-SBRT, at nephrectomy. The treatment denotes: 15 Gy SBRT to primary tumor, nephrectomy 4 weeks later. Clones were sequenced by immunoSEQ multiplex PCR, and TCRdb holds only the in-frame ones, with some missing. Among about 78,000 clones listed, 80% to 90% were seen once. Germline CDR1 reads SGHAT; CDR2 reads FQNNGV. This CDR3 contains 15 residues. The ends lost 4 bases at V and 7 bases at J; junction bases unmatched: 5. The sequence was collected from a woman in her 70s with renal cell carcinoma. The sequencing used blood, collected from a patient whose treatment included radiotherapy and nephrectomy. The V gene is TRBV11-2, the J gene TRBJ2-2; 11 bases fit TRBD1. CDR3 nucleotide sequence: TGTGCCAGCAGCTCTACCGGGACAGGGGGCGGGGAGCTGTTTTTT. Its translation is CASSSTGTGGGELFF.